One sample yielded the 23 T cell receptor beta chains listed below, sequenced in a study of regulatory T cells in long-lasting Graves disease. Assembly of TCR beta libraries relied on iRepertoire HTBI primers together with Arm-PCR of CDR3 regions. TCRdb independently ran MiXCR on the multiplex PCR reads; one entry per CDR3 protein. Among 400,000 to 550,000 distinct CDR3 sequences, around 17% were seen once, and the ten largest hold about 10%. The time point: newly diagnosed GD, antithyroid drugs for less than 3 months. PBMCs provided the RNA from which the TCR library was made. Separately, the same data were catalogued under a study of T cells in Graves' hyperthyroidism and ophthalmopathy.

The sample was peripheral blood mononuclear cells (PBMCs), taken at new diagnosis, from a patient treated with antithyroid drugs. The source is a woman aged 25 to 39 with Graves disease.

Ten or more counts support this clonotype. This rearrangement joins TRBV11-2 to TRBJ2-2, with D perhaps matching TRBD2 (6 bases). This CDR3 has 16 amino acids. Germline V CDR1 and CDR2: SGHAT, FQNNGV. Trimming removed 4 bases from V and 7 bases from J, with 19 bases in between. The CDR3 bases are TGTGCCAGCAGCTCGACTAGGATTCGAGCGGACGGGGAGCTGTTTTTT. This codes for CASSSTRIRADGELFF.

This clonotype was seen many times. The chain is built from TRBV2 and TRBJ2-7, with 8 positions matching TRBD1. Germline V gene sequence: CDR1 SNHLY, CDR2 FYNNEI. CDR3 size: 15 residues. After removal of 6 bases from V and 0 bases from J, the junction contained 7 bases not matched to a gene. The CDR3 region is CASRSRTGSSYEQYF. CDR3 sequence (DNA): TGTGCCAGCAGAAGCAGGACAGGGAGCTCCTACGAGCAGTACTTC.

There are many counts of this clonotype. V usage is TRBV2 and J usage is TRBJ2-3, with 8 bases fitting TRBD2. Germline loops: CDR1 SNHLY, CDR2 FYNNEI. This CDR3 has 14 amino acids. Germline trimming cut 1 base from V and 10 bases from J; bases unmatched to any gene: 7. The CDR3 nucleotides are TGTGCCAGCAGTGAAGGAGCGGGAGAGGTCGCGCAGTATTTT. Translation: CASSEGAGEVAQYF.

This clonotype has at least ten counts. This rearrangement joins TRBV20-1 to TRBJ1-4, with 8 positions matching TRBD1. V shed 5 bases and J 7 bases; nucleotides not matched to a gene: 9. The CDR3 runs 14 residues. Germline V gives CDR1 DFQATT, CDR2 SNEGSKA (reference sequence). The CDR3: CSAGQGLLPEKLFF. The CDR3 coding sequence is TGCAGTGCTGGACAGGGTCTACTTCCTGAAAAACTGTTTTTT.

The rearrangement uses TRBV20-1 and TRBJ2-3, with TRBD2 matching over 7 bases. V shed 4 bases, J shed 10 bases, and the junction held 5 bases outside the gene matches. The CDR3 has 11 residues. Germline CDR1 and CDR2: DFQATT and SNEGSKA (reference sequence). CDR3 nucleotide sequence: TGCAGTGCTACAGGGACTACTCCGCAGTATTTT. This encodes CSATGTTPQYF.

At least ten counts were recorded for this clonotype. The chain couples TRBV28 to TRBJ2-3; a weak D match, TRBD2 (5 bases). V was cut by 6 bases and J by 2 bases, with 18 bases left in between. Germline V gene sequence: CDR1 MDHEN, CDR2 SYDVKM. This CDR3 is 16 amino acids long. The CDR3 here is CASSSLTAAYTDTQYF. DNA of the CDR3: TGTGCCAGCAGCTCCTTAACAGCGGCTTACACAGATACGCAGTATTTT.

The sample holds many counts of this clonotype. This rearrangement joins TRBV20-1 to TRBJ1-5; 9 bases align to TRBD1. Trimming removed 1 base from V and 5 bases from J; junction bases left unmatched: 6. CDR1 is DFQATT, CDR2 SNEGSKA, per germline (reference sequence). The CDR3 runs to 15 residues. This chain's CDR3 is CSARVPGQGDQPQHF. The CDR3 nucleotides read TGCAGTGCTAGAGTCCCGGGACAGGGCGATCAGCCCCAGCATTTT.

The V and J genes are TRBV11-2 and TRBJ2-7, with 9 positions matching TRBD1. V was clipped by 3 bases and J by 2 bases; unmatched bases: 14. The V gene's germline CDR1 is SGHAT and CDR2 FQNNGV. The CDR3 has 18 residues. CDR3 DNA: TGTGCCAGCAGCTTCCCGCTGGGACAGGGACCAGTCCCCTACGAGCAGTACTTC. Amino acids: CASSFPLGQGPVPYEQYF. Drawing the rest from reference TRBV11-2 and TRBJ2-7, the complete variable domain is EAGVAQSPRYKIIEKRQSVAFWCNPISGHATLYWYQQILGQGPKLLIQFQNNGVVDDSQLPKDRFSAERLKGVDSTLKIQPAKLEDSAVYLCASSFPLGQGPVPYEQYFGPGTRLTVT.

This clonotype was recorded many times. V usage is TRBV20-1 and J usage is TRBJ2-5; 11 bases are shared with TRBD1. Trimming cost V 4 bases and J 3 bases; bases outside gene matches: 13. The CDR3 is made up of 17 amino acids. Germline V gives CDR1 DFQATT, CDR2 SNEGSKA (reference sequence). For the CDR3, the DNA is TGCAGTGCTAAGAGTTTGGACAGGGGGCGTTTCGAAGAGACCCAGTACTTC. Encoded protein: CSAKSLDRGRFEETQYF.

The table lists this clonotype with many counts. V and J are TRBV5-1 and TRBJ2-7, with 9 bases matching TRBD1. CDR1 is SGHRS and CDR2 is YFSETQ in the germline V gene. The CDR3 spans 15 residues. V gave up 4 bases and J gave up 5 bases; unmatched junction bases: 10. CDR3 coding DNA: TGCGCCAGCAGCCTATCCGGGACAGGGATTCACGAGCAGTACTTC. It specifies CASSLSGTGIHEQYF.

This clonotype was recorded many times. This chain joins TRBV19 and TRBJ1-2; D is unclear. CDR1 LNHDA and CDR2 SQIVND come from the germline V gene (reference sequence). The length of the CDR3 is 15 residues. V dropped 7 bases and J dropped 7 bases, with 22 bases sitting between them. The CDR3 here is CASKLEALGTSGYTF. The CDR3, as DNA: TGTGCCAGTAAACTAGAGGCCCTTGGTACCTCTGGCTACACCTTC.

This clonotype was counted many times. This chain links TRBV6-1 with TRBJ1-5, with D perhaps matching TRBD1 (5 bases). Germline V lookup: CDR1 MNHNS, CDR2 SASEGT. The germline V and J ends were trimmed by 6 bases and 2 bases, with 14 bases remaining between them. This CDR3 spans 15 amino acids. The CDR3 nucleotides are TGTGCCAGCAGCTTATCCGGGGGAGGCAATCAGCCCCAGCATTTT. Its translation is CASSLSGGGNQPQHF.

The sample holds one count of this clonotype. This chain uses TRBV27 with TRBJ2-2, with D possibly being TRBD2 (6 bases). The CDR3 is 14 residues long. V gave up 8 bases and J gave up 8 bases, with 18 bases separating them. Germline V lookup: CDR1 MNHEY, CDR2 SMNVEV (reference sequence). The CDR3 DNA is TGTGCCAGCGGGGTGGACTACCCTACGGGGGAGCTGTTTTTT. It encodes CASGVDYPTGELFF.

Many counts were recorded for this clonotype. V gene TRBV28 combines with J gene TRBJ2-5; unclear D gene. The CDR3 has 13 residues. V was shortened by 2 bases and J by 5 bases, with 9 bases between the two germline ends. Germline-derived CDR1 and CDR2 are MDHEN and SYDVKM. In DNA form, the CDR3 reads TGTGCCAGCAGTTTAGAAGTAGGGGAGACCCAGTACTTC. Translated: CASSLEVGETQYF.

This clonotype appeared many times. The chain recombines TRBV27 with TRBJ1-5; D not resolved. This CDR3 is 14 amino acids long. CDR1 and CDR2 (germline): MNHEY, SMNVEV (reference sequence). The V gene lost 6 bases and the J gene lost 11 bases, with 20 bases spanning the gap. CDR3 nucleotides: TGTGCCAGCAGAGAAGCCGGATCCCGAGGAGCCCAGCATTTT. Translation gives CASREAGSRGAQHF.

The chain links TRBV19 to TRBJ2-7; TRBD2 agrees at 8 bases. Germline assignment: CDR1 LNHDA and CDR2 SQIVND (reference sequence). V dropped 5 bases and J dropped 5; count of bases not matched to a gene: 11. The CDR3 loop spans 15 amino acids. The CDR3 DNA reads as TGTGCCAGTAGTGGTGGTCTAGCGGGTTACCACGAGCAGTACTTC. This translates into CASSGGLAGYHEQYF.

Ten or more counts support this clonotype. V is TRBV7-9 and J is TRBJ1-1, with a tentative D call TRBD1 (6 bases). CDR1 is SEHNR and CDR2 is FQNEAQ in the germline V gene (reference sequence). Trimming shortened V by 5 bases and J by 6 bases, and 19 bases separated the two germline ends. This CDR3 contains 15 residues. The CDR3 here is CASSPLRGGESEAFF. In DNA, the CDR3 is TGTGCCAGCAGCCCCCTGAGGGGGGGCGAATCTGAAGCTTTCTTT.

This clonotype was picked up many times. V gene TRBV20-1 combines with J gene TRBJ2-7, with 7 positions matching TRBD2. CDR1 and CDR2 from the germline V gene are DFQATT and SNEGSKA (reference sequence). The CDR3 is 15 amino acids. V trimming: 0 bases; J trimming: 0 bases; junction bases outside the gene matches: 5. As DNA, the CDR3 is TGCAGTGCTAGAGATCTGGGGGGGAACTCCTACGAGCAGTACTTC. This sequence encodes CSARDLGGNSYEQYF.

Concerning this clonotype itself: A far larger clone differs by one base, so this is likely a read error. The genes are TRBV11-2 and TRBJ1-5, with 8 bases that match TRBD1. The CDR3 is 14 amino acids. Looked up from germline, CDR1 is SGHAT and CDR2 is FQNNGV. The CDR3 is CASSSDRGEQPKHF. The CDR3 bases are TGTGCCAGCAGCAGCGACAGGGGTGAGCAGCCCAAGCATTTT.

The sample holds many counts of this clonotype. The chain combines TRBV20-1 with TRBJ2-5, with 11 bases that match TRBD2. Trimming at V came to 5 bases and at J to 1 base, leaving 15 bases not matched to a gene. The V gene's germline CDR1 is DFQATT and CDR2 SNEGSKA (reference sequence). CDR3 length: 18 residues. CDR3 sequence (DNA): TGCAGTGCTGGGGGTATCTCACTAGCGGGAGTCCCCCAAGAGACCCAGTACTTC. Encoded protein: CSAGGISLAGVPQETQYF.

This sequence joins TRBV20-1 and TRBJ2-1, with D possibly TRBD2 on 5 matching bases. CDR1 DFQATT and CDR2 SNEGSKA come from the germline V gene (reference sequence). The V and J ends lost 4 bases and 8 bases respectively, with 12 bases between them. This CDR3 is 12 amino acids long. In DNA, the CDR3 is TGCAGTGCTATACTAGACTTCGATGAGCAGTTCTTC. Protein: CSAILDFDEQFF.

The chain combines TRBV5-8 with TRBJ2-1; 9 bases align to TRBD1. Germline CDR1 and CDR2: SGHTS and YDEGEE. The CDR3 sequence is 15 residues long. Germline trimming cut 0 bases from V and 10 bases from J; bases unmatched to any gene: 8. The CDR3 bases are TGTGCCAGCAGCTTGGGGACAGGGGATTCAAAAGAGCAGTTCTTC. The encoded protein is CASSLGTGDSKEQFF.

This clonotype turned up a few times. The V call is TRBV6-5, the J call TRBJ2-1; 10 nucleotides line up with TRBD1. The J segment lost 7 bases and the V segment lost 3 bases, leaving 9 bases of the junction unmatched. The CDR3 is made up of 16 amino acids. Per the germline V gene, CDR1 is MNHEY and CDR2 is SVGAGI. The CDR3 nucleotides read TGTGCCAGCAGTTATCCAGGGACAGGGGTGGGAAATGAGCAGTTCTTC. As protein: CASSYPGTGVGNEQFF.